This TCR beta chain was profiled in a study of blood T cell repertoires in COVID-19. V dropped 5 bases and J dropped 1; count of bases not matched to a gene: 12. CDR1 LNHDA and CDR2 SQIVND come from the germline V gene (reference sequence). The CDR3 consists of 18 residues. Libraries were prepared by immunoSEQ multiplex PCR; TCRdb keeps only in-frame clonotypes and omits some of them. The table lists approximately 280,000 clones, less than 85% of them singletons, with 1.4% to 1.5% in the top ten. Seattle enrolled patients during active infection and tracked them longitudinally. The sequenced sample consisted of peripheral blood. The chain recombines TRBV19 with TRBJ1-1, with 11 bases lining up with TRBD1. The sequence was collected from a human donor with COVID-19, enrolled during active disease. The donor label of this sample is uncertain. CDR3 coding DNA: TGTGCCAGTAGTCTACGGGACAGGGGGATAGGCGGGAACACTGAAGCTTTCTTT. It translates to CASSLRDRGIGGNTEAFF. The complete variable domain, with remaining parts taken from reference TRBV19 and TRBJ1-1, reads DGGITQSPKYLFRKEGQNVTLSCEQNLNHDAMYWYRQDPGQGLRLIYYSQIVNDFQKGDIAEGYSVSREKKESFPLTVTSAQKNPTAFYLCASSLRDRGIGGNTEAFFGQGTRLTVV.